Listed below are T cell receptor beta chains from one sample, sequenced in a study of T cell responses to AZD1222 COVID-19 vaccine. Sequencing was performed with immunoSEQ multiplex PCR; in TCRdb, only in-frame clones are kept and a portion is missing. The sample holds 90,000 to 120,000 clones; 80% to 90% are singletons and the top ten take around 8.7%. The starting material was peripheral blood, obtained on day 0 of AZD1222 vaccination. All receptors derive from an adult in good health. The CDR3 runs from the conserved cysteine through the conserved F or W. Fields, in order: J gene, clone size, V gene, D gene, CDR3 DNA, CDR3 protein. The D gene is left open where the match is weak. Not all rows give a size; the values are once, few, many and, for expanded clones, a class.

TRBJ2-2	.	TRBV3-1/TRBV3-2	TRBD2	TGTGCCAGCAGCCAAGTTGTCGCGCGTCGGGGGGGCCCCACCGGGGAGCTGTTTTTT	CASSQVVARRGGPTGELFF
TRBJ2-3	.	TRBV7-2	.	TGTGCCAGCAGCCTCTCCCTTCTAAGCACAGATACGCAGTATTTT	CASSLSLLSTDTQYF
TRBJ2-7	.	TRBV10-3	.	TGTGCCATCAGTGAGTCAGAGGACGGAGTCTACGAGCAGTACTTC	CAISESEDGVYEQYF
TRBJ1-2	.	TRBV6-2/TRBV6-3	TRBD1	TGTGCCAGCAGTTCCCCAGCAGGGGGATCCGGGTTTGACTACACCTTC	CASSSPAGGSGFDYTF
TRBJ2-3	.	TRBV21-1	.	TGTGCCAGCAGCTCTAGACTAGCGGGAGGGCGAGTAGATACGCAGTATTTT	CASSSRLAGGRVDTQYF
TRBJ1-6	.	TRBV29-1	.	TGCAGCGTTGAGATAGGGGCTAGCTCCTATAATTCACCCCTCCACTTT	CSVEIGASSYNSPLHF
TRBJ1-2	once	TRBV28	.	TGTGCCAGCAGTAGAACCAGACAGCCTAACTATGGCTACACCTTC	CASSRTRQPNYGYTF
TRBJ1-1	.	TRBV2	TRBD1	TGTGCCAGCAGCGCACAGGGGACCTTACTGAACACTGAAGCTTTCTTT	CASSAQGTLLNTEAFF
TRBJ1-2	once	TRBV29-1	.	TGCAGCGTTCGAGGGGCCTATGGCTACACCTTC	CSVRGAYGYTF
TRBJ2-7	few	TRBV15	.	TGTGCCACCAGCAGAGGTGGGGGGACCTACGAGCAGTACTTC	CATSRGGGTYEQYF
TRBJ1-1	.	TRBV7-3	.	TGTGCCAGCAGCTCCGGGACCAACACTGAAGCTTTCTTT	CASSSGTNTEAFF
TRBJ2-5	.	TRBV6-2/TRBV6-3	.	TGTGCCAGCAGTTATCTTCAGGGTCGAGAGACCCAGTACTTC	CASSYLQGRETQYF
TRBJ1-2	.	TRBV5-4	.	TGTGCCAGCAGCCCTGGAGGTGGGGGGCGCGTCTATGGCTACACCTTC	CASSPGGGGRVYGYTF
TRBJ2-1	.	TRBV10-3	.	TGTGCCATCAGTGAGTCGCGGGGCTATGAGCAGTTCTTC	CAISESRGYEQFF
TRBJ1-4	once	TRBV4-2	TRBD1	TGTGCCAGCAGCCCGCGGACAGGGGGCATCGGTGAAAAACTGTTTTTT	CASSPRTGGIGEKLFF
TRBJ1-5	.	TRBV19	TRBD1	TGTGCCAGTAGAAACTGGGTGCAGGGGGCGAGCAATCAGCCCCAGCATTTT	CASRNWVQGASNQPQHF
TRBJ1-1	.	TRBV9	.	TGTGCCAGCGGAACCCTCGGGGTGAACACTGAAGCTTTCTTT	CASGTLGVNTEAFF
TRBJ2-4	few	TRBV4-2	TRBD2	TGTGCCAGCAGCCAAGAAGGAATAGCGGGAAAAAACATTCAGTACTTC	CASSQEGIAGKNIQYF
TRBJ1-2	.	TRBV28	TRBD1	TGTGCCAGCAGTTTTTGGGGACAGGGCAATGGAAACTATGGCTACACCTTC	CASSFWGQGNGNYGYTF
TRBJ1-5	.	TRBV6-2/TRBV6-3	.	TGTGCCAGCAGTCTAACAGGGTTGGTAAATCAGCCCCAGCATTTT	CASSLTGLVNQPQHF
TRBJ2-7	.	TRBV19	.	TGTGCCAGTAGTATCTTCAGGGGTCCGGGGTACGAGCAGTACTTC	CASSIFRGPGYEQYF
TRBJ2-6	.	TRBV27	.	TGTGCCCCCACGAGCGGGACATCGAAAGCAGTGGGGGCCAACGTCCTGACTTTC	CAPTSGTSKAVGANVLTF
TRBJ1-5	.	TRBV7-9	.	TGTGCCAGCAGCCCCCCCCCTGACAAAAATCAGCCCCAGCATTTT	CASSPPPDKNQPQHF
TRBJ2-7	.	TRBV7-9	TRBD1	TGTGCCAGCAGGCCTCCCCCTACAGGGGTTTTCTACGAGCAGTACTTC	CASRPPPTGVFYEQYF
TRBJ2-3	.	TRBV12-3/TRBV12-4	.	TGTGCCAGCAGTTTATCCGGAAAAGATACGCAGTATTTT	CASSLSGKDTQYF
TRBJ2-2	.	TRBV2	TRBD1	TGTGCCAGCAGTTTTAGACAGGGGAGGAACACCGGGGAGCTGTTTTTT	CASSFRQGRNTGELFF
TRBJ2-1	.	TRBV14	TRBD2	TGTGCCAGCAGCCAACAGCGGGGAAACAATGAGCAGTTCTTC	CASSQQRGNNEQFF
TRBJ1-4	.	TRBV7-8	.	TGTGCCAGCAGCCCTATCAGGGTGGCTAATGAAAAACTGTTTTTT	CASSPIRVANEKLFF
TRBJ2-7	.	TRBV7-9	TRBD1	TGTGCCAGCAGCTTGGGACAGCTCAGAGAGCAGTACTTC	CASSLGQLREQYF
TRBJ2-1	.	TRBV5-6	TRBD2	TGTGCCAGCAGCTCTGGACTAGCGGGAGTAGGGGGGACCTACAATGAGCAGTTCTTC	CASSSGLAGVGGTYNEQFF
TRBJ1-2	.	TRBV3-1/TRBV3-2	.	TGTGCCAGCAGCCAAGACACAGGGAGGTATGGCTACACCTTC	CASSQDTGRYGYTF
TRBJ2-6	.	TRBV1	.	TGCACCAGCAGGGGGCGGATGTCTGGGGCCAACGTCCTGACTTTC	CTSRGRMSGANVLTF
TRBJ2-7	.	TRBV18	.	TGTGCCAGCTCCTTCCTGGGGTTTCGCGAGCAGTACTTC	CASSFLGFREQYF
TRBJ2-7	.	TRBV4-2	.	TGTGCCAGCAGCCAGCCCGGGGGAGACATTTCCTACGAGCAGTACTTC	CASSQPGGDISYEQYF
TRBJ1-1	once	TRBV10-3	.	TGTGCCATCAGTGGGATGAACACTGAAGCTTTCTTT	CAISGMNTEAFF
TRBJ1-2	.	TRBV28	TRBD1	TGTGCCAGCTCCCCTCTGGGACAGGTTGGGGACTATGGCTACACCTTC	CASSPLGQVGDYGYTF
TRBJ2-2	.	TRBV25-1	.	TGTGCCAGCAACCCGACAGAGAACACCGGGGAGCTGTTTTTT	CASNPTENTGELFF
TRBJ1-4	.	TRBV28	.	TGTGCCAGCAGTTTAGCTGGGGCAACTAATGAAAAACTGTTTTTT	CASSLAGATNEKLFF
TRBJ2-2	.	TRBV28	.	TGTGCCAGCATAAAGACTAGGACGACCGGGGAGCTGTTTTTT	CASIKTRTTGELFF
TRBJ1-5	.	TRBV11-2	TRBD1	TGTGCCAGCAGCTTAGATCCAGGGGGAAGCCTCCAGCATTTT	CASSLDPGGSLQHF
TRBJ2-7	.	TRBV28	.	TGTGCCAGCAGTTTAGGTGAGAAGCAGTACTTC	CASSLGEKQYF
TRBJ2-2	few	TRBV4-3	TRBD1	TGCGCCAGCAGCTCAAGATCCGGGACAGGGAAGGTCGGGGAGCTGTTTTTT	CASSSRSGTGKVGELFF
TRBJ2-6	.	TRBV5-4	.	TGTGCCAGCAGCTTGGAAAGGATTATCTCTGGGGCCAACGTCCTGACTTTC	CASSLERIISGANVLTF
TRBJ2-1	.	TRBV5-1	.	TGCGCCAGCAGCTTGGTTGTCGGGGGAGACAATGAGCAGTTCTTC	CASSLVVGGDNEQFF
TRBJ1-1	.	TRBV7-8	TRBD1	TGTGCCAGCAGCTTCGACAGGGAAGGGACTGAAGCTTTCTTT	CASSFDREGTEAFF
TRBJ1-2	.	TRBV25-1	TRBD1	TGTGCCAGCAGCCTAGGGGGCGCGGGAAGTGGCTACACCTTC	CASSLGGAGSGYTF
TRBJ1-1	once	TRBV18	TRBD1	TGTGCCAGCTCATTTTACAGGGGTAGCACTGAAGCTTTCTTT	CASSFYRGSTEAFF
TRBJ2-7	.	TRBV20-1	TRBD2	TGCAGTGCTTGGCGGGAGCTTCAGTACTTC	CSAWRELQYF
TRBJ2-2	.	TRBV4-1	TRBD2	TGCGCCAGCAGCCCTGGTCCCCCCCTAGCGGGGAAGAACACCGGGGAGCTGTTTTTT	CASSPGPPLAGKNTGELFF
TRBJ1-1	once	TRBV29-1	.	TGCAGCGTTGTCAAGGGTGCGAACACTGAAGCTTTCTTT	CSVVKGANTEAFF
TRBJ1-3	.	TRBV4-3	.	TGCGCCAGCAGCCAAGGTACGGCCTCTGGAAACACCATATATTTT	CASSQGTASGNTIYF
TRBJ1-5	.	TRBV7-2	.	TGTGCCAGCAGCTTAGAGAGTCGGCAGCCCCAGCATTTT	CASSLESRQPQHF
TRBJ2-7	.	TRBV15	.	TGTGCCACCAGCAGAGACTCCTACGAGCAGTACTTC	CATSRDSYEQYF
TRBJ2-1	few	TRBV7-8	TRBD1	TGTGCCAGCAGCTATCGACAGGGGGCGGGAAATGAGCAGTTCTTC	CASSYRQGAGNEQFF
TRBJ2-3	.	TRBV7-3	.	TGTGCCAGCAGCCGAGGGGCGGGGTTCACAGATACGCAGTATTTT	CASSRGAGFTDTQYF
TRBJ2-3	.	TRBV19	TRBD2	TGTGCCAGTAGTTTGACTAGCTGGGGGTCCACAGATACGCAGTATTTT	CASSLTSWGSTDTQYF
TRBJ1-4	.	TRBV28	.	TGTGCCAGCAGTTCTCCGGGACGCCAATTAGAAAAACTGTTTTTT	CASSSPGRQLEKLFF
TRBJ1-5	once	TRBV27	.	TGTGCCAGCAGTTTACGGGGGGTAGGTCAGCCCCAGCATTTT	CASSLRGVGQPQHF
TRBJ2-5	.	TRBV6-5	.	TGTGCCAGCAGAACAGGGACGGGGGAGACCCAGTACTTC	CASRTGTGETQYF